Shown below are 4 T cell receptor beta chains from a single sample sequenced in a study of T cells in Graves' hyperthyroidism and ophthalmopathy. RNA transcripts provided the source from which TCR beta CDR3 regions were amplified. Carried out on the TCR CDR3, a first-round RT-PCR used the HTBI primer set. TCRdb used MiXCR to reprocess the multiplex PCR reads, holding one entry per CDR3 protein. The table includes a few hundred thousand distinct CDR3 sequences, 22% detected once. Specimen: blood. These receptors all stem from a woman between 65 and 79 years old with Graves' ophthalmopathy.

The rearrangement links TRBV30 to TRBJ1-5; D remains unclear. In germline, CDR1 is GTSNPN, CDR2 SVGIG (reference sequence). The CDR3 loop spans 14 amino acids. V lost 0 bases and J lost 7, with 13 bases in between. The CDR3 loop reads CAWSVSRAIQPQHF. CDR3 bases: TGTGCCTGGAGTGTATCCCGGGCAATCCAGCCCCAGCATTTT.

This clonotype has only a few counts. CDR3 in DNA: TGCGCCAGCAGCTACCGGGACAGCACAGATACGCAGTATTTT. Residues: CASSYRDSTDTQYF. The rearrangement uses TRBV5-1 and TRBJ2-3; D is tentatively TRBD1 or TRBD2 (5 bases each). This CDR3 has 14 amino acids. V shed 3 bases and J shed 0 bases, with 8 bases lying between them. Germline V gene data show CDR1 as SGHRS and CDR2 as YFSETQ. Complete variable domain (other parts from reference TRBV5-1 and TRBJ2-3): KAGVTQTPRYLIKTRGQQVTLSCSPISGHRSVSWYQQTPGQGLQFLFEYFSETQRNKGNFPGRFSGRQFSNSRSEMNVSTLELGDSALYLCASSYRDSTDTQYFGPGTRLTVL.

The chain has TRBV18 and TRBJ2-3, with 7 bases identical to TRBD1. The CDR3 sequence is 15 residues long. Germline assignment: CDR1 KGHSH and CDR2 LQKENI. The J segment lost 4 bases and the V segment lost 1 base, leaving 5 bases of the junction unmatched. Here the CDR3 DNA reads TGTGCCAGCTCACCACGAAACAGGGGTGCAGATACGCAGTATTTT. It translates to CASSPRNRGADTQYF. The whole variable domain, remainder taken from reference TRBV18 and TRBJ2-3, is NAGVMQNPRHLVRRRGQEARLRCSPMKGHSHVYWYRQLPEEGLKFMVYLQKENIIDESGMPKERFSAEFPKEGPSILRIQQVVRGDSAAYFCASSPRNRGADTQYFGPGTRLTVL.

Written as DNA, the CDR3 is TGCAGTGTCCCGAGAGGGTCGGGCACTGAAGCTTTCTTT. This gives the protein CSVPRGSGTEAFF. The V gene is TRBV20-1, the J gene TRBJ1-1; D unresolved. The germline V and J ends were trimmed by 7 bases and 4 bases, with 16 bases remaining between them. The CDR3 runs 13 residues. Germline CDR1 DFQATT, CDR2 SNEGSKA (reference sequence).